This TCR beta chain came from a study of T cell changes during pregnancy in multiple sclerosis. Clones were sequenced by immunoSEQ multiplex PCR, and TCRdb holds only the in-frame ones, with some missing. The data show roughly 77,000 clones, more than 90% seen once. With V trimmed by 5 bases and J by 4 bases, 3 bases remained unmatched. This CDR3 has 14 residues. Germline loops: CDR1 MDHEN, CDR2 SYDVKM. The receptor comes from a female donor with multiple sclerosis, enrolled in a pregnancy study. Here the sequenced sample was peripheral blood, taken in the second trimester of pregnancy. V and J are TRBV28 and TRBJ2-7; 12 bases are shared with TRBD1. The CDR3 coding sequence is TGTGCCAGCAGTGTGGGACAGGGGGCATACGAGCAGTACTTC. It translates to CASSVGQGAYEQYF.